This TCR beta chain was profiled in a study of beta chain features in type 1 diabetes. Researchers reported sorting CD4+ naive, central memory, regulatory and stem cell-like memory cells via CD45RO/CCR7/CD25/CD127/CD95/CD27. Study-level findings and limits: People with Type 1 diabetes carried modestly yet significantly shorter TCRB CDR3s in all four CD4+ subsets.

This CDR3 spans 13 amino acids. V was cut by 5 bases and J by 6 bases, with 14 bases left in between. CDR1 and CDR2 (germline): MNHEY, SVGAGI. TCRB transcripts that were expressed got sequenced, as all of the isolated RNA had been reverse transcribed. This table comes from immunoSEQ multiplex PCR, and its TCRdb copy is limited to in-frame clones, with some not included. The repertoire holds 310,000 or so clones, 7% to 10% seen once, with around 1% in the top ten. Only a few counts were recorded for this clone. Its target is not known. Sequenced: central memory CD4+ T cells from blood. The TCR was taken from a young man with type 1 diabetes. The chain combines TRBV6-5 with TRBJ2-7; D possibly uses TRBD1 or TRBD2 (5 bases each). CDR3 DNA sequence: TGTGCCAGCAGTAGGGACCTTAGGGGCGAGCAGTACTTC. Protein: CASSRDLRGEQYF.